Listed below are T cell receptor beta chains from one sample, sequenced in a study of blood T cell repertoires in COVID-19. Libraries were prepared by immunoSEQ multiplex PCR; TCRdb keeps only in-frame clonotypes and omits some of them. The table lists under 450,000 clones, about 87% of them singletons. Sequenced material: PBMCs or T cells enriched from blood (not recorded which). All receptors come from a man in his thirties or forties who had recovered from COVID-19. Each CDR3 is given with its conserved first and last residue. Each record gives: V gene, D gene, CDR3 length, J gene, clone size, CDR3 DNA, CDR3 protein. The D gene is left open where the match is weak. Only part of the rows carry a size: once, few, many, or a class if the clone is expanded.

TRBV12-3/TRBV12-4	TRBD1	13	TRBJ2-7	.	TGTGCCAGCAGTTCGGACAGGCGAGACGAGCAGTACTTC	CASSSDRRDEQYF
TRBV14	TRBD1	16	TRBJ2-2	.	TGTGCCAGCAGCCAAATGGGACAGCCGAACACCGGGGAGCTGTTTTTT	CASSQMGQPNTGELFF
TRBV30	.	11	TRBJ1-2	once	TGTGCCTGGAGAAACAGATATGGCTACACCTTC	CAWRNRYGYTF
TRBV19	TRBD1	13	TRBJ1-1	.	TGTGCCAGTAGTATCGACAGGGACACTGAAGCTTTCTTT	CASSIDRDTEAFF
TRBV10-3	.	12	TRBJ1-2	once	TGTGCCATCACCGAGGTTAACTATGGCTACACCTTC	CAITEVNYGYTF
TRBV30	TRBD1	13	TRBJ2-7	.	TGTGCCTGGAGTGGGACAGGGGAAAGCGAGCAGTACTTC	CAWSGTGESEQYF
TRBV9	.	16	TRBJ2-1	.	TGTGCCAGCAGCGTAGAAGAGGGCGATTACCCCAATGAGCAGTTCTTC	CASSVEEGDYPNEQFF
TRBV5-6	.	13	TRBJ2-5	.	TGTGCCAGCAGCTCACAGGCGCCGGAGACCCAGTACTTC	CASSSQAPETQYF
TRBV27	TRBD1	14	TRBJ2-3	.	TGTGCCAGCAGTCGGACAGGGGGCTTTGATACGCAGTATTTT	CASSRTGGFDTQYF
TRBV12-5	.	16	TRBJ1-2	.	TGTGCTAGTGGTTTGATTCCGAGCAGCGCTAACTATGGCTACACCTTC	CASGLIPSSANYGYTF
TRBV10-2	TRBD1	14	TRBJ2-1	.	TGCGCCAGCAGTCAGGGACAGACCCGCAATGAGCAGTTCTTC	CASSQGQTRNEQFF
TRBV7-2	TRBD1	14	TRBJ1-2	.	TGTGCCAGCAGCCCCAAATGGACAGGGCAAGGCTACACCTTC	CASSPKWTGQGYTF
TRBV5-4	TRBD2	14	TRBJ2-3	.	TGTGCCAGCAGCAGGAGCGGGGGGGCGGGTACGCAGTATTTT	CASSRSGGAGTQYF
TRBV11-2	.	12	TRBJ1-2	.	TGTGCCAGCAGTAGTTCCAACTATGGCTACACCTTC	CASSSSNYGYTF
TRBV10-3	TRBD1	14	TRBJ1-6	.	TGTGCCATCAGTGAAGGGGACAGCAATTCACCCCTCCACTTT	CAISEGDSNSPLHF
TRBV15	.	12	TRBJ1-5	.	TGTGCCACCAGCCTCGGGGATCAGCCCCAGCATTTT	CATSLGDQPQHF
TRBV7-2	.	15	TRBJ2-7	.	TGTGCCAGCAGCACCCGGACAGACCCAACCTACGAGCAGTACTTC	CASSTRTDPTYEQYF
TRBV5-1	TRBD1	15	TRBJ1-3	.	TGCGCCAGCAGTTTCGGACAGGAGTCTGGAAACACCATATATTTT	CASSFGQESGNTIYF
TRBV5-1	TRBD2	15	TRBJ2-1	.	TGCGCCAGCAGTAGTTTGGGGGGGATGAACAATGAGCAGTTCTTC	CASSSLGGMNNEQFF
TRBV5-1	TRBD2	19	TRBJ2-1	.	TGCGCCAGCAGCTTGGCAGTGGCTAGCGGGGGGCAATCCTACAATGAGCAGTTCTTC	CASSLAVASGGQSYNEQFF
TRBV4-1	.	13	TRBJ2-7	.	TGCGCCAGCAGCCAAGTCGGGGGTCCCGGGCAGTACTTC	CASSQVGGPGQYF
TRBV25-1	.	13	TRBJ1-2	.	TGTGCCAGCAGTGAACTGGGGGCCTATGGCTACACCTTC	CASSELGAYGYTF
TRBV10-3	TRBD1	15	TRBJ1-6	.	TGTGCCATCAGTGGGGGACAGGGGATCAATTCACCCCTCCACTTT	CAISGGQGINSPLHF
TRBV27	TRBD2	19	TRBJ2-2	.	TGTGCCAGCAGTTCTCTAGCGGGGGCGTTTGGGATTAACTCCGGGGAGCTGTTTTTT	CASSSLAGAFGINSGELFF
TRBV7-2	.	16	TRBJ1-1	.	TGTGCCAGCAGCTCCTGGGGAGGGATTTTGAACACTGAAGCTTTCTTT	CASSSWGGILNTEAFF
TRBV10-3	.	15	TRBJ1-1	.	TGTGCCATCAGGGACGGGGGGGGCCAGAACACTGAAGCTTTCTTT	CAIRDGGGQNTEAFF
TRBV4-1	TRBD1	16	TRBJ2-7	.	TGCGCCAGCAGCCAAGCCCCGACAGGGGCATCCTACGAGCAGTACTTC	CASSQAPTGASYEQYF
TRBV5-1	TRBD1	13	TRBJ1-1	.	TGCGCCAGCAGCTTGGGACAGGGAGGTGAAGCTTTCTTT	CASSLGQGGEAFF
TRBV7-9	.	17	TRBJ1-3	.	TGTGCCAGCAGCTACGACATATGGGGGGGCCCTGAGGGCACCATATATTTT	CASSYDIWGGPEGTIYF
TRBV30	TRBD2	14	TRBJ2-5	.	TGTGCCTGGAGTCCGACCGGGGGGGCAGCGACCCAGTACTTC	CAWSPTGGAATQYF
TRBV18	.	14	TRBJ1-1	.	TGTGCCAGCTCACCTGGGACACAGAACACTGAAGCTTTCTTT	CASSPGTQNTEAFF
TRBV4-1	TRBD1	19	TRBJ1-6	.	TGCGCCAGCAGCCAAGAATGGGGACAGGGGTCCACTGGGGATTCACCCCTCCACTTT	CASSQEWGQGSTGDSPLHF
TRBV11-2	.	13	TRBJ1-1	few	TGTGCCAGCAGCTTAGACCCTCTCCCCGAAGCTTTCTTT	CASSLDPLPEAFF
TRBV7-9	.	15	TRBJ2-4	.	TGTGCCAGCAGCTTGCTCCAGGGGGGCAAAAACATTCAGTACTTC	CASSLLQGGKNIQYF
TRBV4-1	.	17	TRBJ2-7	.	TGCGCCAGCAGCCAAGTTAATACAGGGCAAGGAGGCTACGAGCAGTACTTC	CASSQVNTGQGGYEQYF
TRBV30	.	14	TRBJ2-5	.	TGTGCCTGGAGCCCTACAGGGTTTCAAGAGACCCAGTACTTC	CAWSPTGFQETQYF
TRBV5-1	.	12	TRBJ2-5	.	TGCGCCAGCCGACGGGGTACGGAGACCCAGTACTTC	CASRRGTETQYF
TRBV5-6	.	14	TRBJ2-7	.	TGTGCCAGCAGCGGGCAGCTCGGGGCCTACGAGCAGTACTTC	CASSGQLGAYEQYF
TRBV9	.	15	TRBJ2-2	.	TGTGCCAGCAGCCCGATGCATCTAGGAGTCGGGGAGCTGTTTTTT	CASSPMHLGVGELFF
TRBV6-5	TRBD1	14	TRBJ1-5	.	TGTGCCAGCAGTTACTTACAGGGGTTTCAGCCCCAGCATTTT	CASSYLQGFQPQHF
TRBV11-2	TRBD1	12	TRBJ2-1	.	TGTGCCAGCAGCCGAGGGACAGAAGAGCAGTTCTTC	CASSRGTEEQFF
TRBV12-3/TRBV12-4	.	13	TRBJ1-6	.	TGTGCCAGCAGCCAACAGGGTCGATCACCCCTCCACTTT	CASSQQGRSPLHF
TRBV18	.	16	TRBJ1-1	once	TGTGCCAGCTCACCACTGAATTCGGGGTCCAACACTGAAGCTTTCTTT	CASSPLNSGSNTEAFF
TRBV18	.	15	TRBJ1-6	.	TGTGCCAGCTCTTATAACAGTCGAGACGCATCACCCCTCCACTTT	CASSYNSRDASPLHF
TRBV29-1	TRBD1	12	TRBJ1-2	.	TGCAGCGCCACGACAGGGGAGTATGGCTACACCTTC	CSATTGEYGYTF
TRBV5-5	.	12	TRBJ2-1	.	TGTGCCAGCAGCCCCTGGCGGGGTGAGCAGTTCTTC	CASSPWRGEQFF
TRBV5-4	TRBD2	16	TRBJ2-3	.	TGTGCCAGCAGCTTTCAACAAGCGGGGGGGCAGGATACGCAGTATTTT	CASSFQQAGGQDTQYF
TRBV18	TRBD1	14	TRBJ1-6	.	TGTGCCAGCTCACCCGGGACAGCGAATTCACCCCTCCACTTT	CASSPGTANSPLHF
TRBV15	.	14	TRBJ1-2	.	TGTGCCACCAGCCCCCAGAGGGCCGATCTAAGTTACACCTTC	CATSPQRADLSYTF
TRBV6-2/TRBV6-3	.	12	TRBJ1-2	.	TGTGCCAGCAGTTACGACACAGTTGCCTACACCTTC	CASSYDTVAYTF
TRBV30	.	14	TRBJ1-5	.	TGTGCCTGGAGTTACCAGCAGGGATTCCAGCCCCAGCATTTT	CAWSYQQGFQPQHF
TRBV19	TRBD2	16	TRBJ2-3	.	TGTGCCAGTAGTATCAGCGGGGGGGCTAGCACAGATACGCAGTATTTT	CASSISGGASTDTQYF
TRBV9	.	12	TRBJ1-2	.	TGTGCCAGCAGCGTCCACGGAGGTGGCTACACCTTC	CASSVHGGGYTF
TRBV19	.	14	TRBJ1-3	.	TGTGCCATTTCCGACAGGTCCTCTGGAAACACCATATATTTT	CAISDRSSGNTIYF